This T cell receptor beta chain was observed in a study of regulatory T cells in long-lasting Graves disease. The time point here: newly diagnosed GD, antithyroid drugs for less than 3 months. PBMCs provided the RNA from which the TCR library was made. Graves' disease diagnoses used American Thyroid Association guidelines. Arm-PCR of CDR3 regions and iRepertoire HTBI primers were used to build TCR beta libraries. MiXCR, run by TCRdb on the multiplex PCR reads, gives a single entry per CDR3 protein. The profile shows 200,000 to 250,000 distinct CDR3 sequences, around 20% of them singletons. This clonotype was observed many times. This clonotype was sampled from a female donor with Graves disease. The specimen comprised peripheral blood mononuclear cells (PBMCs), sampled at new diagnosis, from a patient treated with antithyroid drugs.

The CDR3 DNA reads as TGTGCCAGCAGCTTAGAGCTGCAAACAAGCTCCTACAATGAGCAGTTCTTC. It translates to CASSLELQTSSYNEQFF. The V and J genes are TRBV7-2 and TRBJ2-1; D is unclear. This CDR3 has 17 amino acids. Per germline, CDR1 SGHTA and CDR2 FQGNSA. With 1 base removed from V and 0 bases from J, the gap between germline ends came to 13 bases.